This TCR beta chain was profiled in a study of follicular helper T cells after annual influenza vaccination. This CDR3 contains 15 residues. From germline, CDR1 is LNHDA and CDR2 SQIVND (reference sequence). With 4 bases clipped from V and 5 bases from J, the junction kept 4 bases outside the gene matches. Comments on this clone: Its antigen is currently unknown.

Time point defined: 2014-2015 season, 7 days after vaccination. Donors were community-dwelling with no influenza vaccine in the prior 6 months. Study-wide results and limits: Plasmablast frequency change correlated with clonality change in ICOS+CD38+ cTfh. Recurrent ICOS+CD38+ cTfh clonotypes included tetramer and AIM influenza-specific ones.

Profiled with immunoSEQ multiplex PCR; TCRdb holds only in-frame clones, not every one. Of around 3,100 clones in the sample, about 88% are singletons; the top ten hold roughly 0.99%. The material was CXCR5+ CD38- circulating T follicular helper cells from blood, obtained 7 days after influenza vaccination. As to subset: circulating Tfh, non-naive CD4+CXCR5+PD-1+ (ICOS+CD38+ or ICOS-CD38-). The V call is TRBV19, the J call TRBJ2-2; 10 bases match TRBD1. The sequence was collected from an adult who received the influenza vaccine. CDR3 region: CASSTTGGWTGELFF. CDR3 sequence (DNA): TGTGCCAGTAGTACGACAGGGGGCTGGACCGGGGAGCTGTTTTTT. Supplemented by reference TRBV19 and TRBJ2-2, the full variable domain reads DGGITQSPKYLFRKEGQNVTLSCEQNLNHDAMYWYRQDPGQGLRLIYYSQIVNDFQKGDIAEGYSVSREKKESFPLTVTSAQKNPTAFYLCASSTTGGWTGELFFGEGSRLTVL.